These T cell receptor beta chains were read from a single sample in a study of control samples from healthy donors and cancer patients. Sequencing was performed with immunoSEQ multiplex PCR; in TCRdb, only in-frame clones are kept and a portion is missing. The sample carries tens of thousands of clones, roughly nine tenths recorded once. The specimen sequenced was PBMCs. These receptors all stem from a woman between 45 and 65 years old with colorectal cancer. The CDR3 runs from the conserved cysteine through the conserved F or W.

CASRMGGPGELFF,TRBV12-3/TRBV12-4,TRBJ2-2
CASSEWATEAFF,TRBV6-1,TRBJ1-1
CASSQDPTGEGYGYTF,TRBV4-3,TRBJ1-2
CATSDFPRGTDTQYF,TRBV24-1,TRBJ2-3
CASTRGGTFNQPQHF,TRBV5-6,TRBJ1-5
CASRTTNEKLFF,TRBV18,TRBJ1-4
CASSLGGAETGELFF,TRBV28,TRBJ2-2
CSASRRFANYGYTF,TRBV20-1,TRBJ1-2
CASSQGDRASPLHF,TRBV5-6,TRBJ1-6
CAISGGVAGGYYNEQFF,TRBV10-3,TRBJ2-1
CASGGGFGYTF,TRBV5-1,TRBJ1-2
CASMGDTEAFF,TRBV2,TRBJ1-1
CASSFGQEGEAFF,TRBV5-1,TRBJ1-1
CASSEPGRGKEQFF,TRBV6-1,TRBJ2-1
CASTRQVNTEAFF,TRBV12-3/TRBV12-4,TRBJ1-1
CASGGQGLFGYTF,TRBV12-3/TRBV12-4,TRBJ1-2
CASSSPYQETQYF,TRBV5-4,TRBJ2-5
CATSDRAFEQFF,TRBV24-1,TRBJ2-1
CASSRVSGNKNTEAFF,TRBV18,TRBJ1-1
CASSRTGVSFSGNTIYF,TRBV18,TRBJ1-3
CATSRGTATGELFF,TRBV15,TRBJ2-2
CTSRRGNHYQPQHF,TRBV1,TRBJ1-5
CASGLSGATGELFF,TRBV12-5,TRBJ2-2
CASSALAGEQFF,TRBV9,TRBJ2-1
CASSYGRGGTDTQYF,TRBV6-2/TRBV6-3,TRBJ2-3
CASRTGGTEAFF,TRBV27,TRBJ1-1
CASSFTQSTSNTGELFF,TRBV5-8,TRBJ2-2
CASSPKGTTGNTIYF,TRBV18,TRBJ1-3
CASSQGLTANYGYTF,TRBV4-1,TRBJ1-2
CASSSKETQYF,TRBV7-8,TRBJ2-5
CASSGGPGNTIYF,TRBV27,TRBJ1-3
CASSQALGRAGGYTF,TRBV3-1/TRBV3-2,TRBJ1-2
CASSRQGDFRTDTQYF,TRBV4-1,TRBJ2-3
CASSRGEKLFF,TRBV28,TRBJ1-4
CASSQRGSNQPQHF,TRBV3-1/TRBV3-2,TRBJ1-5
CASSLQGGAETQYF,TRBV6-5,TRBJ2-5
CSVEDLVTRETQYF,TRBV29-1,TRBJ2-5
CASSSPTGLGLGYTF,TRBV28,TRBJ1-2
CASSLRGSGGSTGELFF,TRBV3-1/TRBV3-2,TRBJ2-2
CASSQVSGGANEQFF,TRBV4-3,TRBJ2-1
CAVKGMASETFF,TRBV19,TRBJ1-1
CASSLGHQSDTQYF,TRBV7-2,TRBJ2-3
CASSDSGEGTGELFF,TRBV6-4,TRBJ2-2
CASSSRVGAYNSPLHF,TRBV6-5,TRBJ1-6
CASSYPIGAVDSNQPQHF,TRBV6-2/TRBV6-3,TRBJ1-5
CASSLGRSSTDTQYF,TRBV10-2,TRBJ2-3
CASNNRTGGGTEAFF,TRBV6-5,TRBJ1-1
CASRTGSSYNEQFF,TRBV2,TRBJ2-1
CASSYKGMNTEAFF,TRBV6-5,TRBJ1-1
CASSEGLSTEAFF,TRBV2,TRBJ1-1
CAWTGVTSGANVLTF,TRBV30,TRBJ2-6
CAIRPSGGPGNEQFF,TRBV10-3,TRBJ2-1
CASSTVVGELFF,TRBV3-1/TRBV3-2,TRBJ1-4
CASSYQIAGGTDTQYF,TRBV6-2/TRBV6-3,TRBJ2-3
CASSRTSGGAGDEQFF,TRBV5-4,TRBJ2-1
CASRRGDRGSTDTQYF,TRBV27,TRBJ2-3
CASSQEADRGLEAFF,TRBV3-1/TRBV3-2,TRBJ1-1
CASRLQGDTEAFF,TRBV5-1,TRBJ1-1